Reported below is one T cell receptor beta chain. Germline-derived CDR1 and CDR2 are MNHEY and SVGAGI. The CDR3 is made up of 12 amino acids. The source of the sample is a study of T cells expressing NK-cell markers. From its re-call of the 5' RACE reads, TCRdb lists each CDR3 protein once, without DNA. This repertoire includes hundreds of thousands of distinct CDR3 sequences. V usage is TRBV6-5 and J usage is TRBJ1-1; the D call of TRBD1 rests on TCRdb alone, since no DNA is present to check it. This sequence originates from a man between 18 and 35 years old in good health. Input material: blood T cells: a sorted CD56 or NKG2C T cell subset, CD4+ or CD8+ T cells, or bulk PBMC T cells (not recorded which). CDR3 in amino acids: CASSSGQEIAFF.